This entry describes one T cell receptor (beta chain). These data belong to a study of shared clonotypes between healthy human individuals. As for the study in general: Every donor yielded three CD4 naive, three CD4 memory, two CD8 naive and one CD8 memory plate.

The CDR3 is 16 residues long. The germline gives CDR1 SEHNR, CDR2 FQNEAQ (reference sequence). V lost 1 base and J lost 7, with 19 bases in between. Libraries were prepared by immunoSEQ multiplex PCR; TCRdb keeps only in-frame clonotypes and omits some of them. Of 2 million to 2.5 million clones detected, approximately 94% appear once; the ten largest clones hold more than 0.1%. Into CD45RA+ naive and CD45RA-negative memory subsets, the CD4+ cells were split. The rearrangement uses TRBV7-9 and TRBJ1-2, with D hard to call. The sequenced material came from naive CD4+ T cells sorted from blood. Subset reported: CD45RA+ positively selected. This clonotype was sampled from a man between 18 and 35 years old in good health. DNA of the CDR3: TGTGCCAGCAGCTTAGAATCGGTCGCCTTAGCTGGTGGCTACACCTTC. It specifies CASSLESVALAGGYTF.